The 15 T cell receptor beta chains below come from one sample, sequenced in a study of circulating and synovial CD4+ cells in juvenile arthritis. The repertoire was sequenced with immunoSEQ multiplex PCR; TCRdb's copy has only in-frame clones and lacks some. Of fewer than 35,000 clones in the sample, nearly 97% were seen once. The sample taken for sequencing was CD4+ T cells from blood. These receptors came from a human donor with juvenile idiopathic arthritis.

The chain joins TRBV19 to TRBJ2-7; D gene unclear. CDR1 and CDR2 (germline): LNHDA, SQIVND (reference sequence). V was trimmed by 6 bases and J by 2 bases, leaving 14 bases between them. This CDR3 comprises 14 residues. The CDR3 coding sequence is TGTGCCAGTAGCGCCGGGTCTTTACCCTACGAGCAGTACTTC. Amino acid sequence: CASSAGSLPYEQYF. The variable domain in full, completed from reference TRBV19 and TRBJ2-7, reads DGGITQSPKYLFRKEGQNVTLSCEQNLNHDAMYWYRQDPGQGLRLIYYSQIVNDFQKGDIAEGYSVSREKKESFPLTVTSAQKNPTAFYLCASSAGSLPYEQYFGPGTRLTVT.

The chain recombines TRBV18 with TRBJ1-2; perhaps TRBD1 as D (6 bases). Per the germline V gene, CDR1 is KGHSH and CDR2 is LQKENI. With 2 bases removed from V and 5 bases from J, the gap between germline ends came to 9 bases. The CDR3 contains 13 residues. The CDR3 loop is CASSPSGEYGYTF. CDR3 nucleotide sequence: TGTGCCAGCTCACCATCAGGGGAGTATGGCTACACCTTC.

The chain employs TRBV28 and TRBJ2-7; D is perhaps TRBD1 (6 bases). Looked up from germline, CDR1 is MDHEN and CDR2 is SYDVKM. This CDR3 has 14 residues. The V end was cut by 7 bases, the J end by 3 bases, with 16 bases between. The CDR3 here is CASTVPGHNYEQYF. The CDR3 region has the DNA TGTGCCAGCACCGTTCCGGGACACAACTACGAGCAGTACTTC.

The chain recombines TRBV5-1 with TRBJ2-3; TRBD1 aligns across 8 bases. V shed 4 bases, J shed 0 bases, and the junction held 10 bases outside the gene matches. In germline, CDR1 is SGHRS, CDR2 YFSETQ. The CDR3 totals 17 residues. The CDR3 nucleotides are TGCGCCAGCAGCAACGGACAGGGACACGATAGCACAGATACGCAGTATTTT. Protein: CASSNGQGHDSTDTQYF. The whole variable domain, remainder taken from reference TRBV5-1 and TRBJ2-3, is KAGVTQTPRYLIKTRGQQVTLSCSPISGHRSVSWYQQTPGQGLQFLFEYFSETQRNKGNFPGRFSGRQFSNSRSEMNVSTLELGDSALYLCASSNGQGHDSTDTQYFGPGTRLTVL.

V and J are TRBV7-9 and TRBJ1-5; perhaps TRBD1 as D (5 bases). There are 14 residues in the CDR3. Germline lookup yields CDR1 SEHNR and CDR2 FQNEAQ (reference sequence). The V end lost 2 bases, the J end lost 2 bases, and 7 bases lay between the germline ends. The CDR3 sequence is CASSLRGGNQPQHF. CDR3 bases: TGTGCCAGCAGCTTACGGGGGGGCAATCAGCCCCAGCATTTT.

The V gene is TRBV5-1, the J gene TRBJ2-1, with D tentatively TRBD1 (5 bases). Looked up from germline, CDR1 is SGHRS and CDR2 is YFSETQ. The germline V and J ends were trimmed by 7 bases and 9 bases, with 11 bases remaining between them. CDR3 size: 11 residues. CDR3 protein: CASGYQGEQFF. DNA for the CDR3: TGCGCCAGCGGCTATCAGGGTGAGCAGTTCTTC.

A single count supports this clone. V gene TRBV7-2 combines with J gene TRBJ2-5; 10 bases line up with TRBD1. There are 15 residues in the CDR3. CDR1 and CDR2 from the germline V gene are SGHTA and FQGNSA. The V segment lost 2 bases and the J segment 4 bases; nucleotides outside the gene matches: 4. CDR3 nucleotides: TGTGCCAGCAGCTTAATGGACAGGGGGTCAGAGACCCAGTACTTC. Translation: CASSLMDRGSETQYF.

This rearrangement joins TRBV19 to TRBJ2-7; TRBD2 matches at 9 bases. V was clipped by 3 bases and J by 4 bases; unmatched bases: 4. The CDR3 covers 14 residues. CDR1 LNHDA and CDR2 SQIVND come from the germline V gene (reference sequence). DNA of the CDR3: TGTGCCAGTAGTATGATAGCGGGAGTTTACGAGCAGTACTTC. The encoded protein is CASSMIAGVYEQYF.

The CDR3 DNA sequence: TGTGCCAGCAGCCGACAGAATAATTCACCCCTCCACTTT. Amino acid sequence: CASSRQNNSPLHF. V gene TRBV7-2 combines with J gene TRBJ1-6; D possibly corresponds to TRBD1 (5 bases). V dropped 5 bases and J dropped 5 bases, with 7 bases sitting between them. The CDR3 consists of 13 residues. Germline CDR1 and CDR2: SGHTA and FQGNSA.

The chain links TRBV7-2 to TRBJ1-2; tentatively, D is TRBD1 (5 bases). The V gene lost 5 bases and the J gene lost 8 bases, with 18 bases spanning the gap. The germline V gene has CDR1 SGHTA and CDR2 FQGNSA. The CDR3 covers 14 residues. Written as DNA, the CDR3 is TGTGCCAGCAGCCCAAGTAGGGGTGGGTGGGGCTACACCTTC. Translating gives CASSPSRGGWGYTF.

The chain recombines TRBV4-1 with TRBJ1-2, with 8 bases fitting TRBD1. The CDR3 length is 13 residues. The germline CDR1 and CDR2 sequences are MGHRA and YSYEKL. With 3 bases clipped from V and 7 bases from J, the junction kept 4 bases outside the gene matches. The CDR3 DNA reads as TGCGCCAGCAGCCAGGATGACAGGGGTGGCTACACCTTC. It yields the protein CASSQDDRGGYTF.

The gene calls are TRBV10-3 and TRBJ2-3; the match to TRBD2 covers 10 bases. From germline, CDR1 is ENHRY and CDR2 SYGVKD. Trimming at V came to 2 bases and at J to 4 bases, leaving 6 bases not matched to a gene. CDR3 length equals 16 residues. For the CDR3, the DNA is TGTGCCATCAGTGAGGGGGCTAGCGGGAGCGCAGATACGCAGTATTTT. It specifies CAISEGASGSADTQYF.

V and J are TRBV5-1 and TRBJ1-1, with 11 nucleotides matching TRBD1. Losses at the gene ends were 7 bases for V and 10 bases for J; bases not matched to a gene: 6. The CDR3 has 12 amino acids. Germline assignment: CDR1 SGHRS and CDR2 YFSETQ. The CDR3 region is CASLGQGAIAFF. The CDR3 nucleotides are TGCGCCAGCCTAGGACAGGGGGCTATAGCTTTCTTT.

This clone was detected only once. This chain connects TRBV11-2 to TRBJ1-2; TRBD1 matches at 9 bases. The CDR3 has 16 residues. J gave up 4 bases and V 5 bases, and 11 bases lay outside the gene matches. Germline V gene lookup returns CDR1 SGHAT and CDR2 FQNNGV. CDR3 in amino acids: CASSIYRGRAGYGYTF. The CDR3 DNA reads as TGTGCCAGCAGCATATACAGGGGGCGCGCGGGCTATGGCTACACCTTC.

The V and J genes are TRBV2 and TRBJ2-4; 8 nucleotides align to TRBD1. V was pared by 8 bases and J by 0 bases, with 18 bases of the junction left unmatched. The germline gives CDR1 SNHLY, CDR2 FYNNEI. This CDR3 has 19 amino acids. CDR3 residues: CASFDFGDRFSLAKNIQYF. The CDR3 region has the DNA TGTGCCAGCTTCGATTTTGGGGACAGGTTTAGTTTAGCCAAAAACATTCAGTACTTC.